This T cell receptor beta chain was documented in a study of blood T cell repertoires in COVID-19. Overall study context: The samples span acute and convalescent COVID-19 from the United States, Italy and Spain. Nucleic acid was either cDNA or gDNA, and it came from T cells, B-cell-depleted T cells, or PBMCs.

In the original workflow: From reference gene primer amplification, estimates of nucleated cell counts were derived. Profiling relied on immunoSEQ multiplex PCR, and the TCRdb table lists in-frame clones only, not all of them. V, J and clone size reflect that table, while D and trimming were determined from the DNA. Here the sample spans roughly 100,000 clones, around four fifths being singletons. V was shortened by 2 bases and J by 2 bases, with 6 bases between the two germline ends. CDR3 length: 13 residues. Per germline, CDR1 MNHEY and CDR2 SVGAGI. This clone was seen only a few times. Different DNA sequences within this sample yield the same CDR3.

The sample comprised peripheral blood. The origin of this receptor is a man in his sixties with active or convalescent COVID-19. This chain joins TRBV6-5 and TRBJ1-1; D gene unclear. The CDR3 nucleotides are TGTGCCAGCAGTTACGAGGGAAACACTGAAGCTTTCTTT. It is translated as CASSYEGNTEAFF.